The 21 T cell receptor beta chains listed next were all sequenced from one sample in a study of T cells in localized non-small cell lung cancer. Here immunoSEQ multiplex PCR was the method, and the copy in TCRdb shows in-frame clones only, minus some. The sample has around 130,000 clones, roughly 90% seen once; the top ten hold around 1.8%. The sequenced sample was peripheral blood, obtained before any cancer treatment. The receptor set was obtained from a female donor older than 55 with stage I lung adenocarcinoma.

The chain has TRBV7-6 and TRBJ2-5; 12 bases agree with TRBD2. Unmatched junction bases numbered 5, after V lost 2 bases and J lost 4 bases. Germline CDR1 and CDR2: SGHVS and FNYEAQ. This CDR3 has 16 residues. The CDR3 here is CASSLLAGGPGETQYF. The CDR3 DNA is TGTGCCAGCAGCTTACTAGCGGGAGGGCCGGGAGAGACCCAGTACTTC.

Worth noting for this clone: No DNA is shown, since the ends of the CDR3 on it are uncertain; the CDR3 is the one TCRdb lists. V gene TRBV28 combines with J gene TRBJ2-2; the DNA was not compared with TRBD2, the D call given in the table. With termini counted, the CDR3 has 15 amino acids. The germline V gene has CDR1 MDHEN and CDR2 SYDVKM. The CDR3 loop is CASSSSTSGSGELFF.

The rearrangement joins TRBV10-3 to TRBJ2-3; 9 bases fit TRBD1. V was clipped by 4 bases and J by 2 bases; unmatched bases: 4. CDR1 is ENHRY, CDR2 SYGVKD, per germline. CDR3 length: 15 residues. The CDR3 coding sequence is TGTGCCATCAGTGCGGGACAGGGCGACACAGATACGCAGTATTTT. This sequence encodes CAISAGQGDTDTQYF.

This chain joins TRBV28 and TRBJ2-3, with 15 bases lining up with TRBD2. Germline CDR1 MDHEN, CDR2 SYDVKM. Trimming at V came to 6 bases and at J to 8 bases, leaving 6 bases not matched to a gene. CDR3 length: 15 amino acids. CDR3 in amino acids: CASSTGTSGRTTQYF. The CDR3 DNA reads TGTGCCAGCAGCACCGGGACTAGCGGGAGGACTACGCAGTATTTT.

The chain combines TRBV2 with TRBJ2-5; D gene ambiguous. V lost 3 bases to trimming and J lost 5 bases, with 1 base between them. The germline V gene has CDR1 SNHLY and CDR2 FYNNEI. The CDR3 spans 10 residues. CDR3 protein: CASSEETQYF. The CDR3 nucleotides are TGTGCCAGCAGTGAGGAGACCCAGTACTTC. Full variable domain (remainder filled in from reference TRBV2 and TRBJ2-5): EPEVTQTPSHQVTQMGQEVILRCVPISNHLYFYWYRQILGQKVEFLVSFYNNEISEKSEIFDDQFSVERPDGSNFTLKIRSTKLEDSAMYFCASSEETQYFGPGTRLLVL.

The rearrangement uses TRBV25-1 and TRBJ2-1, with unresolved D. Trimming removed 3 bases at V and 7 bases at J, with 4 bases between. Per the germline V gene, CDR1 is MGHDK and CDR2 is SYGVNS. The CDR3 covers 11 residues. The CDR3 nucleotides are TGTGCCAGCAGTGATCTAAATGAGCAGTTCTTC. This codes for CASSDLNEQFF.

This clone was recorded only once. The junction departs from the called germline gene at one end, perhaps through a read error. This chain connects TRBV4-1 to TRBJ2-7; D perhaps matches TRBD2 (7 bases). Germline CDR1 is MGHRA and CDR2 is YSYEKL. The CDR3 totals 14 residues. CDR3 nucleotides: TGCGCCAGCCGCCAGGGGACTAATAACTACGAGCAGTACTTC. This sequence encodes CASRQGTNNYEQYF.

The chain couples TRBV28 to TRBJ1-2; no clear D gene. Trimming stripped 5 bases from V and 4 bases from J, with 14 bases between. The germline V gene has CDR1 MDHEN and CDR2 SYDVKM. This CDR3 comprises 14 residues. CDR3 residues: CASSPEAPGYGYTF. The CDR3 nucleotides read TGTGCCAGCAGTCCAGAAGCCCCTGGCTATGGCTACACCTTC.

CDR3: CASSLEAGVLEAFF. DNA for the CDR3: TGCGCCAGCAGCTTGGAAGCAGGGGTCTTGGAAGCTTTCTTT. V usage is TRBV5-1 and J usage is TRBJ1-1, with D tentatively TRBD1 (6 bases). The CDR3 is 14 amino acids. Between the trimmed V and J ends, which lost 0 bases and 8 bases, there was a span of 14 bases. Germline CDR1 and CDR2: SGHRS and YFSETQ.

The chain links TRBV7-9 to TRBJ1-2; D ambiguous. This CDR3 is built from 14 residues. CDR1 SEHNR and CDR2 FQNEAQ come from the germline V gene (reference sequence). Trimming shortened V by 5 bases and J by 3 bases, and 13 bases separated the two germline ends. The CDR3 reads CASSLMTPHYGYTF. The CDR3 bases are TGTGCCAGCAGCCTGATGACGCCGCACTATGGCTACACCTTC.

The V and J genes are TRBV10-3 and TRBJ2-7; 9 bases are a match to TRBD2. The V and J ends lost 6 bases and 2 bases, in that order; junction bases with no gene match: 5. The CDR3 spans 14 residues. Germline loops: CDR1 ENHRY, CDR2 SYGVKD. CDR3 coding DNA: TGTGCCATCAGGGACGGGACTAGCCCCTACGAGCAGTACTTC. Its protein is CAIRDGTSPYEQYF.

The chain employs TRBV28 and TRBJ2-7; the match to TRBD2 covers 11 bases. The CDR3 is 16 amino acids. V trimming: 3 bases; J trimming: 3 bases; junction bases outside the gene matches: 7. Looked up from germline, CDR1 is MDHEN and CDR2 is SYDVKM. CDR3 DNA: TGTGCCAGCAGTTTGCTAGCGGGAGGCAGACTCTACGAGCAGTACTTC. This gives the protein CASSLLAGGRLYEQYF. The variable domain in full, completed from reference TRBV28 and TRBJ2-7, reads DVKVTQSSRYLVKRTGEKVFLECVQDMDHENMFWYRQDPGLGLRLIYFSYDVKMKEKGDIPEGYSVSREKKERFSLILESASTNQTSMYLCASSLLAGGRLYEQYFGPGTRLTVT.

The CDR3 loop reads CAISDPGRVSHIQYF. The DNA for the CDR3 is TGTGCCATCAGTGACCCAGGTCGGGTGTCCCACATTCAGTACTTC. The chain combines TRBV10-3 with TRBJ2-4; D remains ambiguous. CDR3 size: 15 residues. CDR1 is ENHRY, CDR2 SYGVKD, per germline. Trimming shortened V by 3 bases and J by 8 bases, and 17 bases separated the two germline ends.

This clone was counted a few times. The chain recombines TRBV27 with TRBJ1-5, with D possibly being TRBD1 (5 bases). There are 15 residues in the CDR3. Germline values: CDR1 MNHEY, CDR2 SMNVEV (reference sequence). The ends were cut back, 6 bases at V and 4 bases at J, with 16 bases in the middle. CDR3 sequence reads: CASRKTGTDNQPQHF. DNA for the CDR3: TGTGCCAGCAGGAAGACCGGGACGGATAATCAGCCCCAGCATTTT.

This sequence joins TRBV6-5 and TRBJ2-7; tentative D call: TRBD1 (6 bases). The CDR3 is 14 residues long. V was trimmed by 2 bases and J by 7 bases, leaving 15 bases between them. Germline V CDR1 and CDR2: MNHEY, SVGAGI. The chain's CDR3 is CASSYDGTPREQYF. The CDR3 nucleotides are TGTGCCAGCAGTTACGACGGGACACCCCGGGAGCAGTACTTC.

J is TRBJ2-7 and V is TRBV29-1; possible D gene TRBD2, 6 bases. Trimming took off 4 bases at V and 7 bases at J, with 20 bases between the two ends. Germline V gives CDR1 SQVTM, CDR2 ANQGSEA. The CDR3 runs 14 residues. The CDR3 spells CSVANKGLPGEQYF. The CDR3 DNA sequence: TGCAGCGTTGCGAACAAGGGACTCCCGGGGGAGCAGTACTTC.

The chain employs TRBV18 and TRBJ1-4; D is perhaps TRBD1 (5 bases). This CDR3 comprises 16 residues. Germline V CDR1 and CDR2: KGHSH, LQKENI. V gave up 6 bases and J gave up 8 bases, with 22 bases separating them. CDR3 DNA sequence: TGTGCCAGCTCCGGAATTTCAGGGTTCCCTGGAGAAAAACTGTTTTTT. It encodes CASSGISGFPGEKLFF.

The chain links TRBV28 to TRBJ2-5; 8 nucleotides line up with TRBD1. Germline V gives CDR1 MDHEN, CDR2 SYDVKM. This CDR3 has 13 residues. V gave up 6 bases and J gave up 5 bases; unmatched junction bases: 5. CDR3 sequence (DNA): TGTGCCAGCAGACGGACAGGGTTGGAGACCCAGTACTTC. Protein: CASRRTGLETQYF.

The rearrangement joins TRBV18 to TRBJ1-1; tentative D call: TRBD1 (6 bases). The CDR3 is made up of 14 amino acids. The ends were cut back, 1 base at V and 4 bases at J, with 10 bases in the middle. Germline CDR1 is KGHSH and CDR2 is LQKENI. CDR3 amino acids: CASSPQGGGTEAFF. The CDR3 bases are TGTGCCAGCTCACCACAGGGGGGTGGCACTGAAGCTTTCTTT.

This chain uses TRBV5-1 with TRBJ2-5, with a possible D match to TRBD2 (7 bases). V dropped 4 bases and J dropped 2 bases, with 15 bases sitting between them. Germline V lookup: CDR1 SGHRS, CDR2 YFSETQ. The CDR3 runs to 15 residues. In DNA, the CDR3 is TGCGCCAGCAGCCCCCAGAGGGGGGGACAAGAGACCCAGTACTTC. The encoded protein is CASSPQRGGQETQYF.

J is TRBJ2-1 and V is TRBV5-1; TRBD2 agrees at 9 bases. The CDR3 is 14 residues long. Germline V gene data show CDR1 as SGHRS and CDR2 as YFSETQ. Trimming at V came to 3 bases and at J to 8 bases, leaving 6 bases not matched to a gene. CDR3 amino acids: CASSSQSSGDEQFF. In DNA form, the CDR3 reads TGCGCCAGCAGCTCACAGTCTAGCGGGGATGAGCAGTTCTTC.